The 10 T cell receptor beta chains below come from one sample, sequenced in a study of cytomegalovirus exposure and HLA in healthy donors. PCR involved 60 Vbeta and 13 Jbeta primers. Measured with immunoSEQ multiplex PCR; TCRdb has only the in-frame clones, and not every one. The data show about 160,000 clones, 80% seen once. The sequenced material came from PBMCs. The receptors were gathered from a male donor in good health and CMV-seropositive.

CDR3 protein: CASSVTSEFYNEQFF. CDR3 nucleotides: TGTGCCAGCAGCGTGACTAGCGAATTCTACAATGAGCAGTTCTTC. The chain employs TRBV11-2 and TRBJ2-1, with 8 bases aligning to TRBD2. Trimming took 5 bases from V and 3 from J; bases not matched to a gene: 6. The CDR3 sequence is 15 residues long. CDR1 is SGHAT and CDR2 is FQNNGV in the germline V gene.

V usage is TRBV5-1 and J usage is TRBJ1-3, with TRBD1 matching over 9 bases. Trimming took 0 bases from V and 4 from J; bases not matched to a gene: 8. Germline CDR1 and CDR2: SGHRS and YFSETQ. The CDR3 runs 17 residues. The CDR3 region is CASSLAGGTGYGNTIYF. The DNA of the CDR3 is TGCGCCAGCAGCTTGGCAGGCGGGACAGGGTACGGAAACACCATATATTTT. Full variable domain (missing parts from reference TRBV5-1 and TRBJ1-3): KAGVTQTPRYLIKTRGQQVTLSCSPISGHRSVSWYQQTPGQGLQFLFEYFSETQRNKGNFPGRFSGRQFSNSRSEMNVSTLELGDSALYLCASSLAGGTGYGNTIYFGEGSWLTVV.

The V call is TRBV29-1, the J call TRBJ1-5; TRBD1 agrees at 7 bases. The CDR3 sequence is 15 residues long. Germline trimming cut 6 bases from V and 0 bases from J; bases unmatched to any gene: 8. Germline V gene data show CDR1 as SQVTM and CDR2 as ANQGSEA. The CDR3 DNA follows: TGCAGCGTCCCTGGCGGGACAGATAGCAATCAGCCCCAGCATTTT. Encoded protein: CSVPGGTDSNQPQHF.

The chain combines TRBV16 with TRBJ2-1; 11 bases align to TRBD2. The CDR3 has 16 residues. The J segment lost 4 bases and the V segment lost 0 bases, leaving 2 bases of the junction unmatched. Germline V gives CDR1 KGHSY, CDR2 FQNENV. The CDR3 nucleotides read TGTGCCAGCAGCCAATCCCCTAGCGGGAGGTACAATGAGCAGTTCTTC. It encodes CASSQSPSGRYNEQFF.

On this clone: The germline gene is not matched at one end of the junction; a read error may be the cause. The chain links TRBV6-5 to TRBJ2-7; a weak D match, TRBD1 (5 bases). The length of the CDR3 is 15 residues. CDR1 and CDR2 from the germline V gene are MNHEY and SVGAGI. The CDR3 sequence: CASSRPGLTPYEQYF. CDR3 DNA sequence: TGTGCCAGCAGTCGTCCAGGGCTTACCCCCTATGAGCAGTACTTC.

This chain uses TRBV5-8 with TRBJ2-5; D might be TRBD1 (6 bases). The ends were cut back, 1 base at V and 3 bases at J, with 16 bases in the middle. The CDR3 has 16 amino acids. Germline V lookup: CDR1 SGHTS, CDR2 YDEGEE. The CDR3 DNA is TGTGCCAGCAGCTTGTTCGGGGACATATCAAAAGAGACCCAGTACTTC. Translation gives CASSLFGDISKETQYF.

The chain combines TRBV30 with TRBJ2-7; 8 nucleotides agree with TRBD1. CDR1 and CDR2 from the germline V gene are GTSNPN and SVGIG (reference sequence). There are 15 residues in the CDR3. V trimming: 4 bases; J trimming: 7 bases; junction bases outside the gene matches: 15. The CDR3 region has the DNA TGTGCCTGGATCTCGCAAGGGCAGGGGGCGGGAGAGCAGTACTTC. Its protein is CAWISQGQGAGEQYF.

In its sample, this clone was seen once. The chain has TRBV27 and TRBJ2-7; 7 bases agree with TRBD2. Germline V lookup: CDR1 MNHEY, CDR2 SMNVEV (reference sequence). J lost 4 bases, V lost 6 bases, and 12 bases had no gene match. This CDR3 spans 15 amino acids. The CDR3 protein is CASSPSGWGGYEQYF. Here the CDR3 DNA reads TGTGCCAGCAGCCCCTCCGGATGGGGGGGGTACGAGCAGTACTTC.

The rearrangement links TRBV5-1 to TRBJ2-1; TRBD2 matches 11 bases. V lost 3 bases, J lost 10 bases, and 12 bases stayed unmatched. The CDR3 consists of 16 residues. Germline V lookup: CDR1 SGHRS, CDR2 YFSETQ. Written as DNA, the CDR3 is TGCGCCAGCAGCTCGATATCACTAGCGGGAGAGGGGGAGCAGTTCTTC. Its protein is CASSSISLAGEGEQFF. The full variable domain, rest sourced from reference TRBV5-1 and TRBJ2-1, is KAGVTQTPRYLIKTRGQQVTLSCSPISGHRSVSWYQQTPGQGLQFLFEYFSETQRNKGNFPGRFSGRQFSNSRSEMNVSTLELGDSALYLCASSSISLAGEGEQFFGPGTRLTVL.

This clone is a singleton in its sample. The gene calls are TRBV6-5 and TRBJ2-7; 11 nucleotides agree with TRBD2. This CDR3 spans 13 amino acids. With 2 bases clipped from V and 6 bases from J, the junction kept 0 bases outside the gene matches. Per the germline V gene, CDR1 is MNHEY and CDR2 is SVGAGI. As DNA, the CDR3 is TGTGCCAGCAGTTACGGGACTAGCGGCGAGCAGTACTTC. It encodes CASSYGTSGEQYF.